This TCR beta chain is from a study of blood T cell repertoires in COVID-19. Study at large: The study drew acute and convalescent COVID-19 samples from the United States, Italy and Spain. Sources were T cells, B-cell-depleted T cells, or PBMCs; the material itself was cDNA or gDNA.

The V and J ends lost 2 bases and 3 bases respectively, with 8 bases between them. Germline values: CDR1 MNHEY, CDR2 SMNVEV (reference sequence). The CDR3 consists of 13 residues. Original handling: Amplified reference gene primers provided the basis for estimating nucleated cell counts. TCRdb's table, derived via immunoSEQ multiplex PCR, lists solely in-frame clones and lacks some. V, J and clone size are taken as reported in that table, and D and trimming were inferred from the DNA itself. The table has about 220,000 clones, 75% to 90% seen once. This clone was counted once. Other DNA sequences in the same sample also yield this CDR3.

This sequence originates from a human donor in a cohort sampled during active COVID-19. The material sequenced was peripheral blood. The rearrangement links TRBV27 to TRBJ2-7, with D maybe TRBD1 (5 bases). CDR3 nucleotide sequence: TGTGCCAGCAGTTTAGGACAAGACTACGAGCAGTACTTC. This codes for CASSLGQDYEQYF.